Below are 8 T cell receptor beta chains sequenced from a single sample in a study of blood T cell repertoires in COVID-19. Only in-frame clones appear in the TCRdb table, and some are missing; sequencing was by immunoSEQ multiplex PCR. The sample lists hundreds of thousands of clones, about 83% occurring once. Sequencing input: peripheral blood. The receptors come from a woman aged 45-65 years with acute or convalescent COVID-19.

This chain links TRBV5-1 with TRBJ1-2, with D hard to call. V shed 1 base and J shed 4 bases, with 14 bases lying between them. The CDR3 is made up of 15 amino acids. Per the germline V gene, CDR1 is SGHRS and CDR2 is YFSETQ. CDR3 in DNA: TGCGCCAGCAGCTTGAAGGTCGGAGGTGGCTATGGCTACACCTTC. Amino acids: CASSLKVGGGYGYTF.

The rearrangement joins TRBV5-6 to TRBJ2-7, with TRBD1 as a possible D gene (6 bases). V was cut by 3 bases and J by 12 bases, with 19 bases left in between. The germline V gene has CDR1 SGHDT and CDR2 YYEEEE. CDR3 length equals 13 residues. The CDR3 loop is CASSSPQGPSRYF. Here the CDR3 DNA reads TGTGCCAGCAGCTCCCCACAGGGACCGAGCAGGTACTTC.

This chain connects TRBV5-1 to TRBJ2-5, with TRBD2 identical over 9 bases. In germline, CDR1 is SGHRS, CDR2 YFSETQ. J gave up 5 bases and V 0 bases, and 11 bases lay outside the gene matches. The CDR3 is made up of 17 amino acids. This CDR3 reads CASSLAFLAGSGETQYF. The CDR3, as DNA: TGCGCCAGCAGCTTGGCGTTCCTAGCGGGATCGGGGGAGACCCAGTACTTC.

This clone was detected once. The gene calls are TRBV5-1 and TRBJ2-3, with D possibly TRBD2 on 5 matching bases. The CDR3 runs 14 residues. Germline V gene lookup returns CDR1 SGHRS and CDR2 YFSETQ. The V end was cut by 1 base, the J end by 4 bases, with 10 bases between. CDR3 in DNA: TGCGCCAGCAGCTTGTTCGAGGGAGCAGATACGCAGTATTTT. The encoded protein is CASSLFEGADTQYF.

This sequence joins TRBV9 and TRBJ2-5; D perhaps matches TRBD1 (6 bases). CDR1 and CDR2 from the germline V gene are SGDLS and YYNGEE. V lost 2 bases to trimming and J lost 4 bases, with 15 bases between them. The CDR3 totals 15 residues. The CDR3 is CASSVMAGAGETQYF. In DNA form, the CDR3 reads TGTGCCAGCAGCGTGATGGCAGGGGCCGGAGAGACCCAGTACTTC.

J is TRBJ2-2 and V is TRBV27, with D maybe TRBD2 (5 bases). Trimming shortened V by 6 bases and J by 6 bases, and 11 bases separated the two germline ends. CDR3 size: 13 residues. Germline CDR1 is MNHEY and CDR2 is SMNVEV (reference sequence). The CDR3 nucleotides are TGTGCCAGCAGCGTAGACTACCCCGGGGAGCTGTTTTTT. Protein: CASSVDYPGELFF.

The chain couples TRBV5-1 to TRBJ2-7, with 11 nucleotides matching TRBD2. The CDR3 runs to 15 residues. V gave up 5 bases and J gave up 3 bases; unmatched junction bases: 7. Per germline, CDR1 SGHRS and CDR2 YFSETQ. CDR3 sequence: CASSMSSGRNYEQYF. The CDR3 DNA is TGCGCCAGCAGTATGTCTAGCGGGAGGAACTACGAGCAGTACTTC.

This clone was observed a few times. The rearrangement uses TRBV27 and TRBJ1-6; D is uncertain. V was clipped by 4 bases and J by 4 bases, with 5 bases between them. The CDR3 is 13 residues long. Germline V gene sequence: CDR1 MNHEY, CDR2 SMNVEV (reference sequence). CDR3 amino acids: CASSSGYNSPLHF. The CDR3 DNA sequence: TGTGCCAGCAGTTCGGGGTATAATTCACCCCTCCACTTT.